The sequence of this T cell receptor (beta chain) was determined in a study of technical replicates of blood from several donors. The CDR3 spans 15 residues. Germline V gene sequence: CDR1 SGHTA, CDR2 FQGNSA. Trimming shortened V by 4 bases and J by 8 bases, and 18 bases separated the two germline ends. Here immunoSEQ multiplex PCR was the method, and the copy in TCRdb shows in-frame clones only, minus some. Of about 70,000 clones listed, approximately 96% are singletons. This clonotype was obtained from a human donor in good health. The source material was T cells isolated from PBMCs. V gene TRBV7-2 combines with J gene TRBJ1-3; possibly TRBD1 for D (6 bases). The CDR3 loop is CASSSLGNREDTIYF. CDR3 in DNA: TGTGCCAGCAGCTCACTGGGGAACAGGGAAGACACCATATATTTT.